This T cell receptor (beta chain) was profiled in a study of OX40 agonist ivuxolimab in advanced cancers. Study in general: From roughly 20 to 79 years was the age range, with a mean of around 56 years, and about 83% were male. Under the entry rules, prior anti-PD-1, anti-PD-L1 or anti-CTLA-4 therapy was allowed, and about 40% had some.

Assay: immunoSEQ multiplex PCR; the TCRdb copy retains only in-frame clones and omits some. The data contain about 62,000 clones, 92% of them singletons. The receptor comes from an adult with an advanced solid tumor such as melanoma, head and neck, liver or kidney cancer. The specimen comprised CD4+ or CD8+ T cells sorted from blood, sampled in a trial of the OX40 agonist ivuxolimab.

DNA of the CDR3: TGTGCCAGCAGCTTATATGTGGATGAAAAACTGTTTTTT. Encoded protein: CASSLYVDEKLFF. This chain joins TRBV5-8 and TRBJ1-4; D not resolved. The CDR3 is 13 residues long. Trimming pared 2 bases from V and 6 bases from J, leaving 8 bases between. Germline V gives CDR1 SGHTS, CDR2 YDEGEE.